This TCR beta chain was observed in a study of shared clonotypes between healthy human individuals. Looking at the study overall: Researchers drew samples from two women and three men aged 18 to 49. Donors had three CD4 naive, three CD4 memory, two CD8 naive and one CD8 memory plate apiece.

Trimming took off 2 bases at V and 10 bases at J, with 5 bases between the two ends. Looked up from germline, CDR1 is MNHNS and CDR2 is SASEGT. This CDR3 contains 10 residues. The assay was immunoSEQ multiplex PCR, and TCRdb's table has in-frame clones only and misses some. The sample lists 2 million to 2.5 million clones; more than 85% were seen once. The chain is built from TRBV6-1 and TRBJ1-1; D is uncertain. The source is a young man in good health. Some clones in this sample may be carry-over from other donors' samples. Sample: naive CD4+ T cells from PBMCs. The subset here: CD45RA+ positively selected. The CDR3 loop is CASSEWGAFF. CDR3 DNA sequence: TGTGCCAGCAGTGAATGGGGAGCTTTCTTT.